The 30 T cell receptor beta chains listed next were all sequenced from one sample in a study of T cells in localized non-small cell lung cancer. Data came from immunoSEQ multiplex PCR; TCRdb stores just in-frame clones and leaves some out. The data hold 75,000 to 80,000 clones, with 88% observed a single time. This material consisted of peripheral blood, taken before any cancer treatment. The receptor set was obtained from a woman aged 35-75 years with stage I squamous cell lung carcinoma.

This chain connects TRBV6-1 to TRBJ1-2; no clear D. This CDR3 contains 14 residues. V was trimmed by 1 base and J by 5 bases, leaving 11 bases between them. Germline CDR1 MNHNS, CDR2 SASEGT. The CDR3 sequence: CASSEVVISYGYTF. In nucleotides, the CDR3 is TGTGCCAGCAGTGAAGTAGTTATCTCTTATGGCTACACCTTC.

The rearrangement joins TRBV5-1 to TRBJ2-3; D gene uncertain. Trimming took 5 bases from V and 3 from J, leaving 10 bases between them. The CDR3 runs 13 residues. CDR1 is SGHRS, CDR2 YFSETQ, per germline. CDR3 residues: CASRWSETDTQYF. The CDR3 DNA is TGCGCCAGCAGATGGTCAGAAACAGATACGCAGTATTTT.

V is TRBV7-2 and J is TRBJ2-2; the D is unclear. CDR3 length: 12 residues. V shed 4 bases and J shed 6 bases, with 6 bases lying between them. Germline CDR1 and CDR2: SGHTA and FQGNSA. The CDR3 DNA reads as TGTGCCAGCAGCTCCCACCCCGGGGAGCTGTTTTTT. Translation: CASSSHPGELFF.

The chain carries TRBV6-1 and TRBJ2-2; 9 bases match TRBD1. CDR3 length: 15 amino acids. Germline lookup yields CDR1 MNHNS and CDR2 SASEGT. V gave up 2 bases and J gave up 4 bases; unmatched junction bases: 2. For the CDR3, the DNA is TGTGCCAGCAGTGAAAAGGACAGGGGCACCGGGGAGCTGTTTTTT. Translated, it gives CASSEKDRGTGELFF.

The gene calls are TRBV2 and TRBJ1-6; 9 nucleotides match TRBD1. The CDR3 is 16 amino acids. Germline values: CDR1 SNHLY, CDR2 FYNNEI. Trimming took 7 bases from V and 1 from J; bases not matched to a gene: 5. The chain's CDR3 is CASTVDRGSYNSPLHF. Written as DNA, the CDR3 is TGTGCCAGCACGGTAGACAGGGGGTCCTATAATTCACCCCTCCACTTT.

This clone appeared once. The chain links TRBV15 to TRBJ1-2; 12 nucleotides line up with TRBD1. Germline V gives CDR1 LNHNV, CDR2 YYDKDF (reference sequence). The CDR3 runs 16 residues. The V and J ends lost 5 bases and 4 bases, in that order; junction bases with no gene match: 8. The CDR3 reads CATSDPGQGASYGYTF. CDR3 nucleotide sequence: TGTGCCACCAGCGATCCGGGACAGGGGGCGTCCTATGGCTACACCTTC.

The chain recombines TRBV10-2 with TRBJ2-7; 9 bases fit TRBD1. Germline CDR1 is WSHSY and CDR2 is SAAADI. This CDR3 region has 15 residues. The V segment lost 5 bases and the J segment 2 bases; nucleotides outside the gene matches: 7. CDR3 sequence (DNA): TGCGCCAGCAGTCTGGACAGGGGACAAACCTACGAGCAGTACTTC. This encodes CASSLDRGQTYEQYF.

The V and J genes are TRBV30 and TRBJ2-5, with D unclear. The V end lost 0 bases, the J end lost 2 bases, and 16 bases lay between the germline ends. CDR1 and CDR2 (germline): GTSNPN, SVGIG (reference sequence). CDR3 length equals 16 residues. The CDR3 protein is CAWSVPWAALQETQYF. The CDR3 coding sequence is TGTGCCTGGAGTGTCCCTTGGGCGGCCCTTCAAGAGACCCAGTACTTC.

The rearrangement joins TRBV2 to TRBJ1-5; D is undetermined. From germline, CDR1 is SNHLY and CDR2 FYNNEI. V lost 2 bases to trimming and J lost 4 bases, with 6 bases between them. This CDR3 spans 13 amino acids. In DNA form, the CDR3 reads TGTGCCAGCAGTGAAAACCGAAATCAGCCCCAGCATTTT. This translates into CASSENRNQPQHF.

In this sample, this clone turned up a few times. The chain couples TRBV6-1 to TRBJ1-1, with a tentative D call TRBD1 (5 bases). Germline CDR1 and CDR2: MNHNS and SASEGT. This CDR3 is built from 13 residues. Trimming removed 5 bases at V and 6 bases at J, with 13 bases between. The DNA of the CDR3 is TGTGCCAGCAGTTTACGACAGCTTTCTGAAGCTTTCTTT. It translates to CASSLRQLSEAFF.

The V gene is TRBV12-5, the J gene TRBJ1-2; 7 bases line up with TRBD1. After removal of 4 bases from V and 0 bases from J, the junction contained 5 bases not matched to a gene. Germline V CDR1 and CDR2: LGHNT, FRNRAP. This CDR3 contains 15 residues. This CDR3 reads CASGSGQVSNYGYTF. The CDR3 nucleotides read TGTGCTAGTGGTTCCGGACAGGTTTCTAACTATGGCTACACCTTC.

The rearrangement joins TRBV10-2 to TRBJ1-2, with 10 bases aligning to TRBD1. Germline V gives CDR1 WSHSY, CDR2 SAAADI. The V gene end was trimmed by 7 bases and the J gene end by 4 bases; junction bases not matched to a gene: 9. The CDR3 runs 15 residues. CDR3 region: CASKPGTGDLYGYTF. DNA for the CDR3: TGCGCCAGCAAGCCCGGGACAGGGGACCTCTATGGCTACACCTTC.

The rearrangement uses TRBV21-1 and TRBJ2-7; the D call in the table, TRBD2, was not verified against the DNA. TRBV21-1 constitutes a pseudogene. CDR3 length: 15 residues. The CDR3, as DNA: TGTGCCAGCAGCGCGCGCCGGGACTGCACCTACGAGCAGTACTTC. This gives the protein CASSARRDCTYEQYF.

The chain has TRBV5-5 and TRBJ2-5; D possibly corresponds to TRBD2 (6 bases). CDR3 length equals 12 residues. Germline V gene lookup returns CDR1 SGHKS and CDR2 YYEKEE (reference sequence). The V and J ends lost 5 bases and 14 bases respectively, with 19 bases between them. The CDR3 is CASSNPGTPLYF. The CDR3 region has the DNA TGTGCCAGCAGTAACCCCGGGACTCCATTATACTTC.

The genes are TRBV9 and TRBJ1-4; 7 bases align to TRBD1. Unmatched junction bases numbered 4, after V lost 0 bases and J lost 8 bases. The CDR3 spans 14 residues. Germline-derived CDR1 and CDR2 are SGDLS and YYNGEE. CDR3 DNA: TGTGCCAGCAGCGTAGGAGGGGGCTTGGAAAAACTGTTTTTT. This codes for CASSVGGGLEKLFF.

This chain links TRBV6-1 with TRBJ1-1; 9 positions match TRBD1. CDR1 is MNHNS and CDR2 is SASEGT in the germline V gene. The length of the CDR3 is 14 residues. The V gene end was trimmed by 6 bases and the J gene end by 6 bases; junction bases not matched to a gene: 8. In DNA form, the CDR3 reads TGTGCCAGCAGCTCACCCACAGGGGGCTCTGAAGCTTTCTTT. The encoded protein is CASSSPTGGSEAFF.

The V call is TRBV5-1, the J call TRBJ2-5; D is perhaps TRBD1 (7 bases). The CDR3 is 14 amino acids. Between the trimmed V and J ends, which lost 4 bases and 2 bases, there was a span of 12 bases. Germline CDR1 SGHRS, CDR2 YFSETQ. CDR3 DNA sequence: TGCGCCAGCAGCGCGGGACAGCCTCAAGAGACCCAGTACTTC. The encoded protein is CASSAGQPQETQYF.

The V call is TRBV6-5, the J call TRBJ1-1; D perhaps matches TRBD1 (5 bases). In germline, CDR1 is MNHEY, CDR2 SVGAGI. With 3 bases removed from V and 11 bases from J, the gap between germline ends came to 10 bases. The CDR3 has 11 residues. CDR3 residues: CASSYLGAAFF. Written as DNA, the CDR3 is TGTGCCAGCAGTTATCTCGGGGCGGCTTTCTTT.

This clone was found once. The rearrangement links TRBV6-1 to TRBJ1-6; D ambiguous. CDR3 length: 16 amino acids. Germline values: CDR1 MNHNS, CDR2 SASEGT. Trimming left V 0 bases short and J 9 bases short, with 15 bases between. In nucleotides, the CDR3 is TGTGCCAGCAGTGAAGCGCTCTATCGCGAGGGTTCACCCCTCCACTTT. It yields the protein CASSEALYREGSPLHF.

V and J are TRBV5-4 and TRBJ2-7; 14 nucleotides line up with TRBD2. The germline gives CDR1 SGHNT, CDR2 YYREEE (reference sequence). Trimming at V came to 4 bases and at J to 2 bases, leaving 8 bases not matched to a gene. This CDR3 has 17 residues. CDR3 nucleotides: TGTGCCAGCAGCGAGGGACTAGCGGGGGAGACCACCTACGAGCAGTACTTC. As protein: CASSEGLAGETTYEQYF.

There are a few counts of this clone. The rearrangement uses TRBV18 and TRBJ2-7; 12 nucleotides agree with TRBD1. This CDR3 spans 17 amino acids. J was trimmed by 5 bases and V by 0 bases; bases with no gene match: 8. Germline V gives CDR1 KGHSH, CDR2 LQKENI. CDR3 protein: CASSPPVGDRGRDEQYF. The CDR3 nucleotides are TGTGCCAGCTCACCACCGGTTGGGGACAGGGGGCGCGACGAGCAGTACTTC.

This chain joins TRBV5-1 and TRBJ1-2, with D possibly being TRBD1 (5 bases). CDR1 is SGHRS and CDR2 is YFSETQ in the germline V gene. The CDR3 runs to 12 residues. Trimming pared 2 bases from V and 8 bases from J, leaving 10 bases between. The CDR3 coding sequence is TGCGCCAGCAGCTTAGGACCAGGGGGCTACACCTTC. Translating gives CASSLGPGGYTF.

This chain uses TRBV2 with TRBJ1-5; D is possibly TRBD1 (5 bases). V lost 7 bases, J lost 6 bases, and 13 bases lay in between. This CDR3 comprises 13 residues. Germline CDR1 is SNHLY and CDR2 is FYNNEI. The CDR3: CASTSGGVQPQHF. In DNA, the CDR3 is TGTGCCAGCACTTCCGGAGGGGTTCAGCCCCAGCATTTT.

The chain links TRBV6-5 to TRBJ1-4; D is undetermined. The V gene's germline CDR1 is MNHEY and CDR2 SVGAGI. Trimming cost V 0 bases and J 11 bases, with 16 bases left between them. The CDR3 totals 15 residues. CDR3 coding DNA: TGTGCCAGCAGTTACTCGGGAGCACGATTAGGGAAACTGTTTTTT. Translated: CASSYSGARLGKLFF.

V and J are TRBV9 and TRBJ2-2, with 8 positions matching TRBD2. Germline CDR1 and CDR2: SGDLS and YYNGEE. Trimming removed 1 base from V and 1 base from J; junction bases left unmatched: 0. The CDR3 consists of 15 residues. CDR3: CASSVLAGNTGELFF. In nucleotides, the CDR3 is TGTGCCAGCAGCGTACTAGCGGGGAACACCGGGGAGCTGTTTTTT.

The chain carries TRBV7-9 and TRBJ2-1, with D unclear. There are 16 residues in the CDR3. Trimming stripped 2 bases from V and 0 bases from J, with 11 bases between. Germline assignment: CDR1 SEHNR and CDR2 FQNEAQ (reference sequence). CDR3 protein: CASSLFSESSYNEQFF. The CDR3 DNA reads as TGTGCCAGCAGCTTATTCTCAGAAAGCTCCTACAATGAGCAGTTCTTC.

The rearrangement joins TRBV30 to TRBJ1-1; weak D call: TRBD1 (5 bases). Germline V lookup: CDR1 GTSNPN, CDR2 SVGIG (reference sequence). V was pared by 5 bases and J by 0 bases, with 13 bases between. The CDR3 runs 14 residues. Written as DNA, the CDR3 is TGTGCCTGGGATCGGGGGGGGGTGAACACTGAAGCTTTCTTT. It specifies CAWDRGGVNTEAFF.

The rearrangement uses TRBV2 and TRBJ1-1; D remains unclear. CDR3 length equals 13 residues. V was trimmed by 2 bases and J by 1 base, leaving 5 bases between them. The germline CDR1 and CDR2 sequences are SNHLY and FYNNEI. The CDR3 DNA sequence: TGTGCCAGCAGTGAACAGGCGAACACTGAAGCTTTCTTT. Translated: CASSEQANTEAFF.

In its sample, this clone was seen once. The chain's CDR3 is CASSFGADTQYF. The CDR3 nucleotides are TGTGCCAGCAGCTTCGGGGCGGATACGCAGTATTTT. The chain links TRBV7-9 to TRBJ2-3; D possibly matches TRBD1 or TRBD2 (5 bases each). The CDR3 length is 12 residues. Germline V gene lookup returns CDR1 SEHNR and CDR2 FQNEAQ (reference sequence). V was clipped by 3 bases and J by 6 bases, with 7 bases between them. Using reference TRBV7-9 and TRBJ2-3 for the parts outside the CDR3, the full variable domain is DTGVSQNPRHKITKRGQNVTFRCDPISEHNRLYWYRQTLGQGPEFLTYFQNEAQLEKSRLLSDRFSAERPKGSFSTLEIQRTEQGDSAMYLCASSFGADTQYFGPGTRLTVL.

The J gene is TRBJ2-4, the V gene TRBV5-1; perhaps TRBD1 as D (6 bases). The CDR3 loop spans 18 amino acids. Trimming removed 0 bases from V and 0 bases from J, with 16 bases in between. Germline assignment: CDR1 SGHRS and CDR2 YFSETQ. As DNA, the CDR3 is TGCGCCAGCAGCTTGGAGGGCAGGGGCAGTATAGCCAAAAACATTCAGTACTTC. Translating gives CASSLEGRGSIAKNIQYF.